This entry lists 16 T cell receptor beta chains sequenced from one sample in a study of cytomegalovirus exposure and HLA in healthy donors. The PCR used 60 Vbeta and 13 Jbeta primers. The assay was immunoSEQ multiplex PCR, and TCRdb's table has in-frame clones only and misses some. The data show 65,000 to 95,000 clones, with over 70% seen just once and less than 7% held by the top ten. Sequences were obtained from PBMCs. The source of these receptors is a male donor in good health and CMV-seropositive.

The rearrangement uses TRBV7-2 and TRBJ2-5, with TRBD2 identical over 7 bases. Germline lookup yields CDR1 SGHTA and CDR2 FQGNSA. V lost 5 bases, J lost 7 bases, and 13 bases stayed unmatched. The CDR3 spans 15 residues. The CDR3 here is CASSPPGGNKATQYF. CDR3 nucleotides: TGTGCCAGCAGCCCCCCCGGGGGGAATAAAGCGACCCAGTACTTC.

The chain couples TRBV7-6 to TRBJ1-5; 9 nucleotides line up with TRBD1. Trimming cost V 1 base and J 6 bases; bases outside gene matches: 4. The CDR3 contains 15 residues. Looked up from germline, CDR1 is SGHVS and CDR2 is FNYEAQ. The CDR3 DNA sequence: TGTGCCAGCAGCTTAGTCCTGGACAGGGGTCAGCCCCAGCATTTT. Translation: CASSLVLDRGQPQHF.

This rearrangement joins TRBV7-8 to TRBJ2-7; the D is unclear. The CDR3 runs 13 residues. CDR1 and CDR2 from the germline V gene are SGHVS and FQNEAQ. Trimming took 1 base from V and 3 from J, leaving 7 bases between them. The CDR3 sequence: CASSLEQLYEQYF. CDR3 nucleotides: TGTGCCAGCAGCTTAGAACAGCTCTACGAGCAGTACTTC. The full variable domain, with the rest looked up from reference TRBV7-8 and TRBJ2-7, is GAGVSQSPRYKVAKRGQDVALRCDPISGHVSLFWYQQALGQGPEFLTYFQNEAQLDKSGLPSDRFFAERPEGSVSTLKIQRTQQEDSAVYLCASSLEQLYEQYFGPGTRLTVT.

CDR3 loop: CASSRLAGPPIYNEQFF. The CDR3 DNA reads as TGTGCCAGTAGCCGACTAGCGGGACCCCCAATTTACAATGAGCAGTTCTTC. The rearrangement uses TRBV19 and TRBJ2-1; 11 bases agree with TRBD2. The V and J ends lost 6 bases and 4 bases, in that order; junction bases with no gene match: 11. Germline CDR1 reads LNHDA; CDR2 reads SQIVND (reference sequence). This CDR3 comprises 17 residues.

This clone was counted once. This chain joins TRBV18 and TRBJ2-6, with D possibly being TRBD2 (5 bases). The CDR3 spans 15 residues. Germline values: CDR1 KGHSH, CDR2 LQKENI. Trimming took 3 bases from V and 7 from J, leaving 13 bases between them. Written as DNA, the CDR3 is TGTGCCAGCTCACCTAGGACTCCGGACGCCAACGTCCTGACTTTC. It translates to CASSPRTPDANVLTF.

The chain couples TRBV2 to TRBJ1-2, with 10 bases fitting TRBD1. This CDR3 has 17 amino acids. The germline V gene encodes CDR1 SNHLY and CDR2 FYNNEI. V was clipped by 6 bases and J by 1 base; unmatched bases: 11. The CDR3 sequence: CASRLPGQGFLNYGYTF. CDR3 DNA sequence: TGTGCCAGCAGACTTCCGGGACAGGGGTTCCTTAACTATGGCTACACCTTC.

This clone appeared a single time. J is TRBJ1-2 and V is TRBV7-9; D is perhaps TRBD1 (5 bases). Germline V gives CDR1 SEHNR, CDR2 FQNEAQ (reference sequence). V was trimmed by 3 bases and J by 7 bases, leaving 18 bases between them. The CDR3 has 15 amino acids. The CDR3 DNA follows: TGTGCCAGCAGCTTCGGGACGGGGGTTCAGTCTGGCTACACCTTC. It specifies CASSFGTGVQSGYTF. Full variable domain (missing parts from reference TRBV7-9 and TRBJ1-2): DTGVSQNPRHKITKRGQNVTFRCDPISEHNRLYWYRQTLGQGPEFLTYFQNEAQLEKSRLLSDRFSAERPKGSFSTLEIQRTEQGDSAMYLCASSFGTGVQSGYTFGSGTRLTVV.

The chain couples TRBV5-5 to TRBJ1-2; tentatively, D is TRBD1 (5 bases). With 6 bases removed from V and 0 bases from J, the gap between germline ends came to 18 bases. In germline, CDR1 is SGHKS, CDR2 YYEKEE (reference sequence). The length of the CDR3 is 16 residues. In DNA, the CDR3 is TGTGCCAGCACCTGGGCGGGGACGTCAGCTAACTATGGCTACACCTTC. It encodes CASTWAGTSANYGYTF.

This clone was seen a few times. This CDR3 reads CASSWGGYYEQYF. DNA for the CDR3: TGTGCCAGCAGCTGGGGGGGTTACTACGAGCAGTACTTC. This chain connects TRBV5-4 to TRBJ2-7; 7 bases are shared with TRBD2. The CDR3 has 13 amino acids. V shed 3 bases, J shed 3 bases, and the junction held 3 bases outside the gene matches. CDR1 is SGHNT and CDR2 is YYREEE in the germline V gene (reference sequence). The full variable domain, completed using reference TRBV5-4 and TRBJ2-7, is ETGVTQSPTHLIKTRGQQVTLRCSSQSGHNTVSWYQQALGQGPQFIFQYYREEENGRGNFPPRFSGLQFPNYSSELNVNALELDDSALYLCASSWGGYYEQYFGPGTRLTVT.

In this sample, this clone turned up a few times. The chain couples TRBV5-1 to TRBJ2-1; perhaps TRBD2 as D (6 bases). There are 14 residues in the CDR3. Germline CDR1 is SGHRS and CDR2 is YFSETQ. V lost 4 bases, J lost 6 bases, and 14 bases lay in between. The CDR3 sequence is CASSTGTLLNEQFF. The CDR3 region has the DNA TGCGCCAGCAGCACCGGGACTCTACTCAATGAGCAGTTCTTC.

This sequence joins TRBV6-5 and TRBJ1-5; possibly TRBD1 for D (6 bases). The germline V gene has CDR1 MNHEY and CDR2 SVGAGI. Trimming removed 5 bases at V and 7 bases at J, with 12 bases between. This CDR3 comprises 13 residues. The CDR3 spells CASSEGGAQPQHF. CDR3 coding DNA: TGTGCCAGCAGTGAGGGGGGGGCCCAGCCCCAGCATTTT.

The CDR3, as DNA: TGTGCCAGCAGCCTGGGCAGGGGAGGGGCTTTCTTT. This translates into CASSLGRGGAFF. The rearrangement uses TRBV7-8 and TRBJ1-1; D possibly corresponds to TRBD1 (6 bases). Germline V gene sequence: CDR1 SGHVS, CDR2 FQNEAQ. The CDR3 totals 12 residues. Deletions cut 5 bases from V and 11 bases from J, with 15 bases between. Full variable domain (missing parts from reference TRBV7-8 and TRBJ1-1): GAGVSQSPRYKVAKRGQDVALRCDPISGHVSLFWYQQALGQGPEFLTYFQNEAQLDKSGLPSDRFFAERPEGSVSTLKIQRTQQEDSAVYLCASSLGRGGAFFGQGTRLTVV.

This sequence joins TRBV20-1 and TRBJ1-5; D gene ambiguous. V gave up 3 bases and J gave up 4 bases, with 4 bases separating them. This CDR3 region has 11 residues. Germline loops: CDR1 DFQATT, CDR2 SNEGSKA (reference sequence). CDR3 DNA sequence: TGCAGTGCTAGCTCGAATCAGCCCCAGCATTTT. Its protein product is CSASSNQPQHF.

This rearrangement joins TRBV18 to TRBJ2-5; 10 bases agree with TRBD1. The CDR3 has 14 residues. CDR1 is KGHSH and CDR2 is LQKENI in the germline V gene. With V trimmed by 2 bases and J by 4 bases, 1 base remained unmatched. The CDR3 DNA reads as TGTGCCAGCTCACCAGGACAGGGGGGAGAGACCCAGTACTTC. This sequence encodes CASSPGQGGETQYF.

This sequence joins TRBV27 and TRBJ1-2; 8 bases map to TRBD1. J gave up 2 bases and V 6 bases, and 14 bases lay outside the gene matches. Germline V CDR1 and CDR2: MNHEY, SMNVEV (reference sequence). This CDR3 has 17 residues. In DNA form, the CDR3 reads TGTGCCAGCAGGCCTACAGGGGGTGCTTTACCAAACTATGGCTACACCTTC. Encoded protein: CASRPTGGALPNYGYTF.

The V gene is TRBV7-2, the J gene TRBJ2-6, with a possible D match to TRBD1 (6 bases). The CDR3 extends over 18 amino acids. The germline gives CDR1 SGHTA, CDR2 FQGNSA. V lost 5 bases, J lost 0 bases, and 17 bases lay in between. The CDR3 loop is CASSPGEPWSSGANVLTF. CDR3 bases: TGTGCCAGCAGCCCAGGGGAGCCCTGGTCCTCTGGGGCCAACGTCCTGACTTTC.